Listed below are T cell receptor beta chains from one sample, sequenced in a study of T-cell memory formation after mild COVID-19. TCRdb analysed the 5' RACE reads with MiXCR anew, one entry per CDR3 protein. The sample consists of some 120,000 distinct CDR3 sequences, 5% to 6.5% of them appearing once. The sample comprised PBMCs or a T cell subset sorted from them (not recorded which). Receptors originate from an adult woman who had mild COVID-19 (a few samples of this study predate the infection). Cell type and time point are not known. Both conserved end residues are part of each CDR3. The D gene is left open where the match is weak. Not all rows give a size; the values are once, few, many and, for expanded clones, a class.

J gene: TRBJ2-2; V gene: TRBV5-5; D gene: -; clone size: -; CDR3 protein: CASSLAVRVNGELFF; CDR3 DNA: TGTGCCAGCAGCTTGGCAGTAAGGGTTAACGGGGAGCTGTTTTTT
J gene: TRBJ1-1; V gene: TRBV7-9; D gene: -; clone size: many; CDR3 protein: CASSPPGAGGTEAFF; CDR3 DNA: TGTGCCAGCAGCCCCCCGGGTGCTGGGGGAACTGAAGCTTTCTTT
J gene: TRBJ2-1; V gene: TRBV7-2; D gene: TRBD2; clone size: few; CDR3 protein: CASSRFPGLAGGPTYNEQFF; CDR3 DNA: TGTGCCAGCAGCCGATTCCCCGGACTAGCGGGAGGGCCCACCTACAATGAGCAGTTCTTC
J gene: TRBJ2-3; V gene: TRBV7-6; D gene: -; clone size: few; CDR3 protein: CASSSITGPHTDTQYF; CDR3 DNA: TGTGCCAGCAGCTCCATTACAGGGCCCCACACAGATACGCAGTATTTT
J gene: TRBJ2-3; V gene: TRBV27; D gene: TRBD2; clone size: many; CDR3 protein: CASSLSAGVLDTQYF; CDR3 DNA: TGTGCCAGCAGTTTATCTGCGGGAGTGTTAGATACGCAGTATTTT
J gene: TRBJ2-7; V gene: TRBV5-1; D gene: -; clone size: few; CDR3 protein: CASSPSFDEQYF; CDR3 DNA: TGCGCCAGCAGCCCCTCGTTCGACGAGCAGTACTTC
J gene: TRBJ2-7; V gene: TRBV19; D gene: TRBD1; clone size: -; CDR3 protein: CASDGNRGWYEQYF; CDR3 DNA: TGTGCCAGTGACGGGAACAGGGGATGGTACGAGCAGTACTTC
J gene: TRBJ2-1; V gene: TRBV5-6; D gene: -; clone size: few; CDR3 protein: CASSLWVGRRYNEQFF; CDR3 DNA: TGTGCCAGCAGCTTGTGGGTGGGACGGAGATACAATGAGCAGTTCTTC
J gene: TRBJ2-1; V gene: TRBV14; D gene: TRBD2; clone size: few; CDR3 protein: CASSQGPGGQFF; CDR3 DNA: TGTGCCAGCAGCCAAGGGCCGGGGGGGCAGTTCTTC
J gene: TRBJ2-4; V gene: TRBV12-3/TRBV12-4; D gene: TRBD2; clone size: many; CDR3 protein: CASWGAGLAKNIQYF; CDR3 DNA: TGTGCCAGCTGGGGAGCGGGACTAGCCAAAAACATTCAGTACTTC
J gene: TRBJ1-1; V gene: TRBV12-3/TRBV12-4; D gene: TRBD1; clone size: many; CDR3 protein: CASSLGQRNTEAFF; CDR3 DNA: TGTGCCAGCAGTTTGGGACAGCGGAATACTGAAGCTTTCTTT
J gene: TRBJ1-1; V gene: TRBV18; D gene: -; clone size: few; CDR3 protein: CASSPGRDGMNTEAFF; CDR3 DNA: TGTGCCAGCTCACCCGGCAGGGACGGAATGAACACTGAAGCTTTCTTT
J gene: TRBJ1-3; V gene: TRBV10-3; D gene: TRBD1; clone size: many; CDR3 protein: CAIRSSTGVAGNTIYF; CDR3 DNA: TGTGCCATCAGGTCGTCGACAGGGGTAGCTGGAAACACCATATATTTT
J gene: TRBJ1-1; V gene: TRBV7-9; D gene: -; clone size: many; CDR3 protein: CASSLAGGSTEAFF; CDR3 DNA: TGTGCCAGCAGCTTAGCCGGCGGCAGCACTGAAGCTTTCTTT
J gene: TRBJ1-5; V gene: TRBV20-1; D gene: TRBD1; clone size: many; CDR3 protein: CSAREYGLDRIRYSNQPQHF; CDR3 DNA: TGCAGTGCTAGAGAATATGGACTGGACAGGATCCGATATAGCAATCAGCCCCAGCATTTT
J gene: TRBJ2-2; V gene: TRBV12-3/TRBV12-4; D gene: TRBD2; clone size: -; CDR3 protein: CASSWGLGNTGELFF; CDR3 DNA: TGTGCCAGCAGCTGGGGACTAGGGAACACCGGGGAGCTGTTTTTT
J gene: TRBJ2-7; V gene: TRBV7-9; D gene: TRBD2; clone size: few; CDR3 protein: CASSGQGLAARTGQYF; CDR3 DNA: TGTGCCAGCAGCGGACAGGGACTAGCGGCCAGAACGGGGCAGTACTTC
J gene: TRBJ2-5; V gene: TRBV5-1; D gene: TRBD1; clone size: -; CDR3 protein: CASTRDSPIEETQYF; CDR3 DNA: TGCGCCAGCACTCGGGACAGCCCGATCGAAGAGACCCAGTACTTC
J gene: TRBJ1-1; V gene: TRBV3-1; D gene: -; clone size: -; CDR3 protein: CASSRARSNTEAFF; CDR3 DNA: TGTGCCAGCAGCCGGGCGAGGTCGAACACTGAAGCTTTCTTT
J gene: TRBJ1-6; V gene: TRBV4-1; D gene: TRBD1; clone size: -; CDR3 protein: CASSQDGTGDSPLHF; CDR3 DNA: TGCGCCAGCAGCCAAGACGGGACAGGGGATTCACCCCTCCACTTT
J gene: TRBJ2-1; V gene: TRBV29-1; D gene: -; clone size: many; CDR3 protein: CSSPGGLHNEQFF; CDR3 DNA: TGCAGCTCTCCTGGGGGTCTCCACAATGAGCAGTTCTTC
J gene: TRBJ1-3; V gene: TRBV7-2; D gene: TRBD1; clone size: -; CDR3 protein: CASSHRGGGNTIYF; CDR3 DNA: TGTGCCAGCAGCCACAGGGGGGGCGGAAACACCATATATTTT
J gene: TRBJ1-3; V gene: TRBV7-8; D gene: -; clone size: -; CDR3 protein: CASSLGLQGAGNTIYF; CDR3 DNA: TGTGCCAGCAGCTTAGGATTACAGGGCGCTGGAAACACCATATATTTT
J gene: TRBJ2-7; V gene: TRBV27; D gene: TRBD1; clone size: few; CDR3 protein: CASSGTAFSYEQYF; CDR3 DNA: TGTGCCAGCAGCGGGACAGCTTTTTCCTACGAGCAGTACTTC
J gene: TRBJ1-6; V gene: TRBV3-1; D gene: -; clone size: -; CDR3 protein: CASSQEGLYNSPLHF; CDR3 DNA: TGTGCCAGCAGCCAAGAAGGCCTGTATAATTCACCCCTCCACTTT
J gene: TRBJ2-7; V gene: TRBV6-2/TRBV6-3; D gene: TRBD2; clone size: few; CDR3 protein: CASSQPSSGVQHYEQYF; CDR3 DNA: TGTGCCAGCAGTCAACCCTCTAGCGGGGTACAGCACTACGAGCAGTACTTC
J gene: TRBJ1-4; V gene: TRBV12-3/TRBV12-4; D gene: -; clone size: -; CDR3 protein: CASSHHRDEKLFF; CDR3 DNA: TGTGCCAGCAGCCACCACAGGGATGAAAAACTGTTTTTT
J gene: TRBJ1-4; V gene: TRBV5-1; D gene: -; clone size: -; CDR3 protein: CASSFADGNEKLFF; CDR3 DNA: TGCGCCAGCAGCTTTGCGGACGGTAATGAAAAACTGTTTTTT
J gene: TRBJ2-7; V gene: TRBV6-5; D gene: -; clone size: many; CDR3 protein: CASSYPSGSEQYF; CDR3 DNA: TGTGCCAGCAGTTACCCGTCGGGGAGCGAGCAGTACTTC
J gene: TRBJ1-1; V gene: TRBV5-6; D gene: -; clone size: many; CDR3 protein: CASSLSGEAFF; CDR3 DNA: TGTGCCAGCAGCTTGAGCGGTGAAGCTTTCTTT
J gene: TRBJ1-1; V gene: TRBV4-3; D gene: -; clone size: few; CDR3 protein: CASSQTRGPDTEAFF; CDR3 DNA: TGCGCCAGCAGCCAAACGCGGGGGCCGGACACTGAAGCTTTCTTT
J gene: TRBJ2-1; V gene: TRBV12-3/TRBV12-4; D gene: -; clone size: many; CDR3 protein: CASTLWGISAEEQFF; CDR3 DNA: TGTGCCAGCACCTTATGGGGAATCTCGGCGGAGGAGCAGTTCTTC
J gene: TRBJ2-7; V gene: TRBV5-1; D gene: -; clone size: many; CDR3 protein: CASSSGARGEGQYF; CDR3 DNA: TGCGCCAGCAGTTCTGGGGCCAGGGGTGAAGGGCAGTACTTC
J gene: TRBJ2-3; V gene: TRBV10-3; D gene: TRBD2; clone size: many; CDR3 protein: CATRGGAVGTDTQYF; CDR3 DNA: TGTGCCACCCGGGGGGGGGCTGTCGGGACAGATACGCAGTATTTT
J gene: TRBJ2-2; V gene: TRBV6-2/TRBV6-3; D gene: -; clone size: few; CDR3 protein: CASKVLINTGELFF; CDR3 DNA: TGTGCCAGCAAGGTTCTGATAAACACCGGGGAGCTGTTTTTT
J gene: TRBJ1-1; V gene: TRBV24-1; D gene: -; clone size: many; CDR3 protein: CATSDAGRRNEAFF; CDR3 DNA: TGTGCCACCAGTGACGCGGGACGGCGAAATGAAGCTTTCTTT
J gene: TRBJ1-1; V gene: TRBV2; D gene: -; clone size: few; CDR3 protein: CASSVGSMNTEAFF; CDR3 DNA: TGTGCCAGCAGTGTCGGCAGCATGAACACTGAAGCTTTCTTT
J gene: TRBJ2-3; V gene: TRBV21-1; D gene: -; clone size: -; CDR3 protein: CASSPRLRESTDTQYF; CDR3 DNA: TGTGCCAGCAGCCCCCGTCTGCGGGAAAGCACAGATACGCAGTATTTT
J gene: TRBJ1-2; V gene: TRBV4-2; D gene: TRBD1; clone size: few; CDR3 protein: CASSPTRQGYNYGYTF; CDR3 DNA: TGTGCCAGCAGCCCAACTCGACAGGGTTATAACTATGGCTACACCTTC
J gene: TRBJ2-1; V gene: TRBV24-1; D gene: -; clone size: -; CDR3 protein: CATSDLGYYEQFF; CDR3 DNA: TGTGCCACCAGTGATTTGGGGTATTATGAGCAGTTCTTC
J gene: TRBJ1-1; V gene: TRBV15; D gene: -; clone size: few; CDR3 protein: CATSKGRNTEAFF; CDR3 DNA: TGTGCCACCAGCAAGGGGAGGAACACTGAAGCTTTCTTT
J gene: TRBJ1-1; V gene: TRBV12-3/TRBV12-4; D gene: -; clone size: -; CDR3 protein: CASRTARRGGMNTEAFF; CDR3 DNA: TGTGCCAGCCGTACGGCCCGACGCGGGGGGATGAACACTGAAGCTTTCTTT
J gene: TRBJ1-5; V gene: TRBV12-3/TRBV12-4; D gene: -; clone size: many; CDR3 protein: CASSLQEGGPQHF; CDR3 DNA: TGTGCCAGCAGTCTCCAAGAAGGGGGGCCCCAGCATTTT
J gene: TRBJ2-1; V gene: TRBV13; D gene: -; clone size: many; CDR3 protein: CASSQQLRRRSYNEQFF; CDR3 DNA: TGTGCCAGCAGCCAACAATTGAGGAGGCGCTCCTACAATGAGCAGTTCTTC
J gene: TRBJ2-2; V gene: TRBV7-9; D gene: -; clone size: -; CDR3 protein: CASSREGATGELFF; CDR3 DNA: TGTGCCAGCAGCCGCGAGGGCGCTACCGGGGAGCTGTTTTTT
J gene: TRBJ2-1; V gene: TRBV4-1; D gene: -; clone size: -; CDR3 protein: CASSQGGTLLNEQFF; CDR3 DNA: TGCGCCAGCAGCCAAGGTGGGACTCTTTTAAATGAGCAGTTCTTC
J gene: TRBJ2-1; V gene: TRBV5-1; D gene: TRBD2; clone size: many; CDR3 protein: CASSLHAGEPYNEQFF; CDR3 DNA: TGCGCCAGCAGCCTCCATGCGGGAGAGCCCTACAATGAGCAGTTCTTC
J gene: TRBJ2-1; V gene: TRBV12-3/TRBV12-4; D gene: -; clone size: many; CDR3 protein: CASSLTGAYNEQFF; CDR3 DNA: TGTGCCAGCAGTCTTACCGGGGCTTACAATGAGCAGTTCTTC
J gene: TRBJ2-5; V gene: TRBV12-3/TRBV12-4; D gene: -; clone size: many; CDR3 protein: CASSLGLGKETQYF; CDR3 DNA: TGTGCCAGCAGTTTGGGTCTGGGGAAAGAGACCCAGTACTTC
J gene: TRBJ2-2; V gene: TRBV2; D gene: -; clone size: few; CDR3 protein: CASRTDTGELFF; CDR3 DNA: TGTGCCAGCAGGACCGACACCGGGGAGCTGTTTTTT
J gene: TRBJ2-5; V gene: TRBV9; D gene: -; clone size: many; CDR3 protein: CASSVGTMYQETQYF; CDR3 DNA: TGTGCCAGCAGCGTAGGGACCATGTACCAAGAGACCCAGTACTTC
J gene: TRBJ2-1; V gene: TRBV9; D gene: -; clone size: many; CDR3 protein: CASTPGEAYNEQFF; CDR3 DNA: TGTGCCAGCACCCCCGGGGAAGCCTACAATGAGCAGTTCTTC
J gene: TRBJ1-4; V gene: TRBV7-9; D gene: -; clone size: few; CDR3 protein: CASSPAAGLNEKLFF; CDR3 DNA: TGTGCCAGCAGCCCTGCGGCAGGCCTTAATGAAAAACTGTTTTTT
J gene: TRBJ2-5; V gene: TRBV5-1; D gene: -; clone size: few; CDR3 protein: CASSLANGQETQYF; CDR3 DNA: TGCGCCAGCAGCTTGGCGAACGGCCAAGAGACCCAGTACTTC
J gene: TRBJ2-7; V gene: TRBV29-1; D gene: -; clone size: many; CDR3 protein: CSVGTNYEQYF; CDR3 DNA: TGCAGCGTTGGTACGAACTACGAGCAGTACTTC
J gene: TRBJ1-2; V gene: TRBV12-3/TRBV12-4; D gene: -; clone size: -; CDR3 protein: CASSFNKGNYGYTF; CDR3 DNA: TGTGCCAGCAGCTTTAACAAGGGGAACTATGGCTACACCTTC
J gene: TRBJ1-1; V gene: TRBV27; D gene: TRBD1; clone size: many; CDR3 protein: CASSPQGLTLKAFF; CDR3 DNA: TGTGCCAGCAGCCCACAGGGGCTCACGCTCAAAGCTTTCTTT